The sequence of this T cell receptor (beta chain) was determined in a study of blood T cells in healthy people across ages. Across the whole study: When template switching was applied, about one barcoded beta molecule was captured per two T cells.

Study-wide results and caveats: More naive CD4+ cells and higher diversity were found in long-lived than in aged donors.

Roughly 10 milliliters was the volume of peripheral blood drawn from each donor. PBMCs, at least 6 million per sample, were isolated. There are a few counts of this clonotype. The target antigen is unknown. Between the trimmed V and J ends, which lost 5 bases and 0 bases, there was a span of 14 bases. CDR3 length: 15 amino acids. Germline V CDR1 and CDR2: DFQATT, SNEGSKA (reference sequence). A second PCR, run for roughly 7 to 11 cycles, used a sample-barcoded 5' primer plus a J-beta primer mix. TCRdb passed the 5' RACE reads through MiXCR, listing each CDR3 protein once. Among about 1.5 million distinct CDR3 sequences listed, approximately 39% were seen once.

The V and J genes are TRBV20-1 and TRBJ2-1; D possibly uses TRBD1 or TRBD2 (5 bases each). Input material: blood. This TCR derives from a woman in her late teens or twenties in good health. This CDR3 is CSAEGTPSSYNEQFF. CDR3 in DNA: TGCAGTGCTGAAGGGACCCCAAGCTCCTACAATGAGCAGTTCTTC.